The 21 T cell receptor beta chains below come from one sample, sequenced in a study of graft-versus-host responses after intestinal transplantation. From the graft tissue, intraepithelial and lamina propria lymphocytes were released through processing. The method was immunoSEQ multiplex PCR; TCRdb's version includes in-frame clones alone and lacks a portion of them. The sample gives thousands of clones, about three quarters of which show up once; approximately 6.5% is in the top ten. Specimen: ileum tissue, collected about 240 days after intestinal transplant. The receptors here all came from a human patient who received an intestinal transplant, so some T cells may come from the graft donor.

In its sample, this clone was seen a few times. Here the CDR3 DNA reads TGTGCCAGCAGCTTAACAGGTTCGGGTCTCCGCACCGGGGAGCTGTTTTTT. Translated: CASSLTGSGLRTGELFF. The chain couples TRBV11-1 to TRBJ2-2, with a possible D match to TRBD1 (5 bases). Germline values: CDR1 SGHAT, CDR2 FQDESV (reference sequence). The CDR3 has 17 amino acids. The V end was cut by 2 bases, the J end by 4 bases, with 17 bases between.

This chain connects TRBV6-1 to TRBJ2-6; 7 bases line up with TRBD1. This CDR3 spans 17 amino acids. J lost 0 bases, V lost 1 base, and 3 bases had no gene match. The germline V gene encodes CDR1 MNHNS and CDR2 SASEGT. The CDR3 DNA reads TGTGCCAGCAGTGAAGGGACAGGATTCTCTGGGGCCAACGTCCTGACTTTC. Translating gives CASSEGTGFSGANVLTF.

Only a few counts were recorded for this clone. The rearrangement joins TRBV28 to TRBJ1-5; no firm D call. CDR3 size: 15 residues. V was shortened by 3 bases and J by 1 base, with 10 bases between the two germline ends. The germline V gene has CDR1 MDHEN and CDR2 SYDVKM. CDR3 DNA: TGTGCCAGCAGTTTGCCCAGAGGAAGCAATCAGCCCCAGCATTTT. It yields the protein CASSLPRGSNQPQHF.

V gene TRBV10-2 combines with J gene TRBJ2-6; D is perhaps TRBD1 (8 bases). Germline V gene sequence: CDR1 WSHSY, CDR2 SAAADI. This CDR3 spans 17 amino acids. V was clipped by 4 bases and J by 1 base, with 14 bases between them. CDR3 nucleotide sequence: TGCGCCAGCAGTGTAACAGGGGGGGGTTCTGGGGCCAACGTCCTGACTTTC. Its protein is CASSVTGGGSGANVLTF.

The chain carries TRBV6-5 and TRBJ1-3; D gene ambiguous. The CDR3 length is 13 residues. Trimming took 4 bases from V and 3 from J, leaving 7 bases between them. CDR1 and CDR2 (germline): MNHEY, SVGAGI. CDR3 amino acids: CASSLYFGNTIYF. DNA for the CDR3: TGTGCCAGCAGTTTATACTTTGGAAACACCATATATTTT.

This clone occurred a few times. V gene TRBV7-9 combines with J gene TRBJ1-4, with D perhaps TRBD1 (5 bases). The CDR3 covers 14 residues. Germline CDR1 SEHNR, CDR2 FQNEAQ (reference sequence). V dropped 4 bases and J dropped 10 bases, with 16 bases sitting between them. CDR3 loop: CASSSGLGLAKLFF. The CDR3 coding sequence is TGTGCCAGCAGCTCGGGACTGGGGTTGGCAAAACTGTTTTTT.

The genes are TRBV4-2 and TRBJ2-3, with 13 nucleotides matching TRBD2. The CDR3 covers 16 residues. Per germline, CDR1 LGHNA and CDR2 YNFKEQ. The V segment lost 6 bases and the J segment 1 base; nucleotides outside the gene matches: 4. CDR3: CASSPTSGGGTDTQYF. CDR3 DNA sequence: TGTGCCAGCAGTCCTACTAGCGGGGGGGGCACAGATACGCAGTATTTT.

The rearrangement joins TRBV5-5 to TRBJ2-5; tentative D call: TRBD2 (5 bases). Trimming took 1 base from V and 3 from J, leaving 10 bases between them. The CDR3 has 14 amino acids. The germline CDR1 and CDR2 sequences are SGHKS and YYEKEE (reference sequence). The CDR3 coding sequence is TGTGCCAGCAGCTTGAGCGGAGGCAAAGAGACCCAGTACTTC. Amino acids: CASSLSGGKETQYF.

The rearrangement uses TRBV28 and TRBJ2-1, with 10 positions matching TRBD1. Germline V gives CDR1 MDHEN, CDR2 SYDVKM. J gave up 5 bases and V 5 bases, and 9 bases lay outside the gene matches. CDR3 length: 16 amino acids. The CDR3 protein is CASSLMTGQGNNEQFF. The CDR3 nucleotides are TGTGCCAGCAGTCTTATGACGGGACAGGGGAACAATGAGCAGTTCTTC.

This clone was observed a few times. CDR3 nucleotide sequence: TGTGCCAGCAGTGAACTAGCGGGGGGGCCAGATACGCAGTATTTT. This gives the protein CASSELAGGPDTQYF. The chain links TRBV6-1 to TRBJ2-3, with 12 bases fitting TRBD2. The CDR3 covers 15 residues. The ends lost 2 bases at V and 4 bases at J; junction bases unmatched: 1. CDR1 is MNHNS and CDR2 is SASEGT in the germline V gene.

The rearrangement uses TRBV18 and TRBJ1-1; D gene uncertain. Trimming stripped 7 bases from V and 4 bases from J, with 13 bases between. The CDR3 is 13 amino acids. The germline V gene has CDR1 KGHSH and CDR2 LQKENI. CDR3: CASLRLFGTEAFF. The CDR3 nucleotides read TGTGCCAGCTTACGGCTTTTTGGCACTGAAGCTTTCTTT.

The chain combines TRBV4-1 with TRBJ2-5, with TRBD2 matching over 13 bases. The V gene's germline CDR1 is MGHRA and CDR2 YSYEKL. The CDR3 is made up of 16 amino acids. The V gene end was trimmed by 5 bases and the J gene end by 3 bases; junction bases not matched to a gene: 6. The CDR3 here is CASSSAGTSGEETQYF. The CDR3 DNA reads as TGCGCCAGCAGCTCCGCCGGGACTAGCGGGGAAGAGACCCAGTACTTC.

The V call is TRBV18, the J call TRBJ2-5; 9 bases align to TRBD1. The end of the DNA is better explained by TRBJ2-7, so the J call may be wrong. This CDR3 is built from 14 residues. Germline V gene sequence: CDR1 KGHSH, CDR2 LQKENI. The CDR3 spells CASSPGQGPYEQYF. CDR3 sequence (DNA): TGTGCCAGCTCACCGGGACAGGGCCCCTACGAGCAGTACTTC.

For the CDR3, the DNA is TGTGCCAGCAGCTTGGAAGTCAGGTTGGACGAGCAGTACTTC. Amino acid sequence: CASSLEVRLDEQYF. This chain links TRBV11-3 with TRBJ2-7, with no clear D. The V end was cut by 3 bases, the J end by 5 bases, with 14 bases between. The germline V gene encodes CDR1 SGHNT and CDR2 YENEEA. There are 14 residues in the CDR3.

The rearrangement links TRBV7-9 to TRBJ1-6, with 9 bases lining up with TRBD1. Germline CDR1 reads SEHNR; CDR2 reads FQNEAQ (reference sequence). J lost 9 bases, V lost 5 bases, and 5 bases had no gene match. This CDR3 is 14 amino acids long. The CDR3, as DNA: TGTGCCAGCAGCCGTGGACAGGGGAGTTCACCCCTCCACTTT. This gives the protein CASSRGQGSSPLHF.

The chain employs TRBV15 and TRBJ1-1; TRBD1 is a possible D gene (5 bases). Per the germline V gene, CDR1 is LNHNV and CDR2 is YYDKDF (reference sequence). The length of the CDR3 is 14 residues. Trimming shortened V by 6 bases and J by 0 bases, and 11 bases separated the two germline ends. DNA for the CDR3: TGTGCCACCAGGGCGACAGTCATGAACACTGAAGCTTTCTTT. Translating gives CATRATVMNTEAFF.

The chain couples TRBV27 to TRBJ1-1; D remains ambiguous. The CDR3 extends over 12 amino acids. Trimming left V 8 bases short and J 2 bases short, with 9 bases between. CDR1 and CDR2 from the germline V gene are MNHEY and SMNVEV (reference sequence). The CDR3 is CASGRINTEAFF. The DNA for the CDR3 is TGTGCCAGCGGTAGGATTAACACTGAAGCTTTCTTT.

Only a few counts were recorded for this clone. CDR3 protein: CASSPSAPFGATGELFF. The CDR3 region has the DNA TGTGCCAGCAGCCCCTCCGCCCCGTTTGGGGCCACCGGGGAGCTGTTTTTT. This chain connects TRBV7-2 to TRBJ2-2; possible D gene TRBD1, 5 bases. V gave up 5 bases and J gave up 4 bases, with 20 bases separating them. The germline V gene encodes CDR1 SGHTA and CDR2 FQGNSA. The CDR3 has 17 residues.

The chain combines TRBV28 with TRBJ2-7, with 12 bases fitting TRBD2. J was trimmed by 2 bases and V by 7 bases; bases with no gene match: 3. The CDR3 consists of 14 residues. CDR1 is MDHEN, CDR2 SYDVKM, per germline. This CDR3 reads CASTTSGGTYEQYF. The CDR3 coding sequence is TGTGCCAGCACGACTAGCGGGGGCACCTACGAGCAGTACTTC. The whole variable domain, filled in from reference TRBV28 and TRBJ2-7, reads DVKVTQSSRYLVKRTGEKVFLECVQDMDHENMFWYRQDPGLGLRLIYFSYDVKMKEKGDIPEGYSVSREKKERFSLILESASTNQTSMYLCASTTSGGTYEQYFGPGTRLTVT.

V and J are TRBV4-2 and TRBJ2-1; 8 bases map to TRBD2. V lost 6 bases and J lost 6; bases outside the gene matches: 19. CDR1 is LGHNA, CDR2 YNFKEQ, per germline. This CDR3 contains 18 residues. CDR3 DNA: TGTGCCAGCAGTCGAACGAAACCAAGCGGGGGACCCCCCAATGAGCAGTTCTTC. Amino acids: CASSRTKPSGGPPNEQFF.

The chain recombines TRBV18 with TRBJ2-5; D might be TRBD2 (5 bases). The ends were cut back, 8 bases at V and 1 base at J, with 20 bases in the middle. Germline V gene sequence: CDR1 KGHSH, CDR2 LQKENI. CDR3 length: 16 residues. As DNA, the CDR3 is TGTGCCAGCCCCCGAAAATCCGGGGTCCTCCAAGAGACCCAGTACTTC. As protein: CASPRKSGVLQETQYF.